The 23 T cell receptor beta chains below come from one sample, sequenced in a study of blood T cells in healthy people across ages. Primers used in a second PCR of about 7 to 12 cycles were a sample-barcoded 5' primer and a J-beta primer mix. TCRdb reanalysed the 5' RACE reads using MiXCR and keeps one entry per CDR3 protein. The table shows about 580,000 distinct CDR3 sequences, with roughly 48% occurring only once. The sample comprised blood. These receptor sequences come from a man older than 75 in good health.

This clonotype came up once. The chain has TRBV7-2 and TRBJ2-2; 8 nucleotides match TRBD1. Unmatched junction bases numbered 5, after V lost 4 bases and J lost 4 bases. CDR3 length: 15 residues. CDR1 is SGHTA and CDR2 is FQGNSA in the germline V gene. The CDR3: CASSSDRGFTGELFF. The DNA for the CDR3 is TGTGCCAGCAGCTCCGACAGGGGATTCACCGGGGAGCTGTTTTTT.

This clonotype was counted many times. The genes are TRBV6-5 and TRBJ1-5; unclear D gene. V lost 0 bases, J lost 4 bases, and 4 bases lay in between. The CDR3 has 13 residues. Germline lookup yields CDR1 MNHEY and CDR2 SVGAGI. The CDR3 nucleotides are TGTGCCAGCAGTTACTCCAGGAATCAGCCCCAGCATTTT. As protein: CASSYSRNQPQHF.

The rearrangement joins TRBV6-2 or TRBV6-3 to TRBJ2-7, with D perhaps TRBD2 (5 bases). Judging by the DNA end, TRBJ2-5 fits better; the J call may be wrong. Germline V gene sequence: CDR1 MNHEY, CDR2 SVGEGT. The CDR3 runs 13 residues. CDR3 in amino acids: CASSYRGKETQYF. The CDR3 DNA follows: TGTGCCAGCAGTTACCGGGGTAAAGAGACCCAGTACTTC.

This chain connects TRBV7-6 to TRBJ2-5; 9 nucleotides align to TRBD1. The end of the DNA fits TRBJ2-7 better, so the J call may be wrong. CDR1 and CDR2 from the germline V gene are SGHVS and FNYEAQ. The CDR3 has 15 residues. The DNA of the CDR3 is TGTGCCAGCAGCTTAGGGGGGACAGGGACCGACGAGCAGTACTTC. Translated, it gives CASSLGGTGTDEQYF.

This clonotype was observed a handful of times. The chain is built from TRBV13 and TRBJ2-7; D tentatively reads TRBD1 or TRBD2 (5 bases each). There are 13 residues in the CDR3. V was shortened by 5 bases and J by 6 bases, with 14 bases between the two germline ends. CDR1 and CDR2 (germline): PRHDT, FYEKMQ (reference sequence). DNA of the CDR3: TGTGCCAGCAGCATGGTCCGGGGCGCCGAGCAGTACTTC. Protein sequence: CASSMVRGAEQYF. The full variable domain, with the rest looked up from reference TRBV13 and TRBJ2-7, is AAGVIQSPRHLIKEKRETATLKCYPIPRHDTVYWYQQGPGQDPQFLISFYEKMQSDKGSIPDRFSAQQFSDYHSELNMSSLELGDSALYFCASSMVRGAEQYFGPGTRLTVT.

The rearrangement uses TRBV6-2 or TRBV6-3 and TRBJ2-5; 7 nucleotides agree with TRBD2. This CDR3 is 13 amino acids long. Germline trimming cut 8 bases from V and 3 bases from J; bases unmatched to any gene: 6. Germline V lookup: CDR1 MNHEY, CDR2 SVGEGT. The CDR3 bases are TGTGCCAGCCGTCCCGCGGGAGAAGAGACCCAGTACTTC. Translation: CASRPAGEETQYF.

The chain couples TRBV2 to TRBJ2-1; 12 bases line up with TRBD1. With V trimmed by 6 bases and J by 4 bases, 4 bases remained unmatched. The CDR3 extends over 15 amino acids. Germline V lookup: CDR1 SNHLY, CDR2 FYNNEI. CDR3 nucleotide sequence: TGTGCCAGCAGAGGGGACAGGGGGCCATACAATGAGCAGTTCTTC. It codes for CASRGDRGPYNEQFF.

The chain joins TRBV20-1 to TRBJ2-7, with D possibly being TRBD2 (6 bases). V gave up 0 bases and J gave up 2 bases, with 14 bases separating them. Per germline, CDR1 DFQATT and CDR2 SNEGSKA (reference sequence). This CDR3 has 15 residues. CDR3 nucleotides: TGCAGTGCTAGAGAGGTGAGCGGGCTGACCTACGAGCAGTACTTC. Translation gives CSAREVSGLTYEQYF.

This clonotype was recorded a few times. This chain's CDR3 is CASRPGLAVNEQFF. The CDR3 region has the DNA TGCGCCAGCAGACCGGGACTAGCGGTAAATGAGCAGTTCTTC. The chain links TRBV5-1 to TRBJ2-1; 11 nucleotides line up with TRBD2. V was clipped by 5 bases and J by 7 bases; unmatched bases: 5. The CDR3 totals 14 residues. Germline V CDR1 and CDR2: SGHRS, YFSETQ.

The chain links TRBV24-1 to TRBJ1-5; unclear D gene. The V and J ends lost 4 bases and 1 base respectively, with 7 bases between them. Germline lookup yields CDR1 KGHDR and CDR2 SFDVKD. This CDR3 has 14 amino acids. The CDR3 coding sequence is TGTGCCACCAGTGACCTAAGGAGCAATCAGCCCCAGCATTTT. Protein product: CATSDLRSNQPQHF.

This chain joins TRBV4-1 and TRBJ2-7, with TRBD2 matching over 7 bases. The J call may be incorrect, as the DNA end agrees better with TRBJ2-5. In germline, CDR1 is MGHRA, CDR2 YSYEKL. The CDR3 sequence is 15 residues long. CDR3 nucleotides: TGCGCCAGCAGCTCTAGCGGCGTGGGAAAAGAGACCCAGTACTTC. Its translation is CASSSSGVGKETQYF.

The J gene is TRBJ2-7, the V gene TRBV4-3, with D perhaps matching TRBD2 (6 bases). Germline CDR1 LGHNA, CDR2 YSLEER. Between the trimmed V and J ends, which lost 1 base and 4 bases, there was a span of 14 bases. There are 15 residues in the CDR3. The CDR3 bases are TGCGCCAGCAGCCAAGTCGGTCTGGAGGGTTACGAGCAGTACTTC. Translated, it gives CASSQVGLEGYEQYF.

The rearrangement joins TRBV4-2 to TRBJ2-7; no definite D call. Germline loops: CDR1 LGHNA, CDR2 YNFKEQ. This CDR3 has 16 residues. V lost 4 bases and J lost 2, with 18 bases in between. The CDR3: CASSLSIIRDTYEQYF. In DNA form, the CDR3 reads TGTGCCAGCAGCCTAAGTATTATTAGGGATACCTACGAGCAGTACTTC.

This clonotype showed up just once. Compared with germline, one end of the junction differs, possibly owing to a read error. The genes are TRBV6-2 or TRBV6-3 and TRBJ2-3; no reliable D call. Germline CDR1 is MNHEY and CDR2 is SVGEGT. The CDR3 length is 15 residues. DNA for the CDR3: TGTGCCTGCAGTTATGCCACCAAGACTGGGGATACGCAGTATTTT. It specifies CACSYATKTGDTQYF.

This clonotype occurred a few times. The CDR3: CASTRQTYEQYF. Written as DNA, the CDR3 is TGTGCCAGCACCCGACAGACCTACGAGCAGTACTTC. The V call is TRBV28, the J call TRBJ2-7, with TRBD1 as a possible D gene (5 bases). The V end lost 7 bases, the J end lost 2 bases, and 9 bases lay between the germline ends. The CDR3 has 12 residues. Germline V gene sequence: CDR1 MDHEN, CDR2 SYDVKM.

The CDR3 is CASSIDTYGYTF. In nucleotides, the CDR3 is TGTGCCAGTAGTATAGACACCTATGGCTACACCTTC. V is TRBV19 and J is TRBJ1-2, with D uncertain. In germline, CDR1 is LNHDA, CDR2 SQIVND (reference sequence). The germline V and J ends were trimmed by 0 bases and 4 bases, with 3 bases remaining between them. The CDR3 runs 12 residues.

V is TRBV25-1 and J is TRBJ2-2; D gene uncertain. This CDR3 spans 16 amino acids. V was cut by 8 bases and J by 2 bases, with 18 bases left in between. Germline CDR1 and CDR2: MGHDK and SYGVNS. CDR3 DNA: TGTGCCAGCGCATCGAAGGAACTGAGAAACACCGGGGAGCTGTTTTTT. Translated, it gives CASASKELRNTGELFF.

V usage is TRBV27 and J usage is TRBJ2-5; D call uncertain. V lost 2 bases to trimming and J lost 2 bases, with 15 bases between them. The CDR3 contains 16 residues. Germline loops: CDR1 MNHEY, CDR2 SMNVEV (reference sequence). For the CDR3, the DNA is TGTGCCAGCAGTTTAGGGTGGAGAGGCTCTCAAGAGACCCAGTACTTC. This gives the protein CASSLGWRGSQETQYF.

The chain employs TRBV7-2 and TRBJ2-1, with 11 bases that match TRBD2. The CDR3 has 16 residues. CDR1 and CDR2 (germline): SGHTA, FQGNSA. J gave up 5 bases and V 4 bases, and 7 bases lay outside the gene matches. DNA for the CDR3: TGTGCCAGCAGCTCTAAAGGGACTAGCGGCAACAATGAGCAGTTCTTC. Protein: CASSSKGTSGNNEQFF.

The CDR3 protein is CASTLRGLAGVGAKNIQYF. The CDR3 nucleotides read TGTGCCAGCACCTTGCGAGGACTAGCGGGAGTGGGGGCCAAAAACATTCAGTACTTC. The chain couples TRBV12-3 or TRBV12-4 to TRBJ2-4, with TRBD2 matching over 13 bases. Trimming cost V 7 bases and J 1 base; bases outside gene matches: 13. CDR3 size: 19 residues.

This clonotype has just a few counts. The CDR3 reads CSATLTPFEQYF. The CDR3 DNA sequence: TGCAGTGCTACATTAACGCCGTTCGAGCAGTACTTC. The chain combines TRBV20-1 with TRBJ2-7; D remains ambiguous. Per germline, CDR1 DFQATT and CDR2 SNEGSKA (reference sequence). This CDR3 contains 12 residues. V was trimmed by 4 bases and J by 6 bases, leaving 13 bases between them.

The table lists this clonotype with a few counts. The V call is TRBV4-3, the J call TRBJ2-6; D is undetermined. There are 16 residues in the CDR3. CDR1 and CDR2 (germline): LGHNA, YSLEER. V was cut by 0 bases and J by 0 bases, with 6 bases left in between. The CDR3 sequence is CASSQDEVSGANVLTF. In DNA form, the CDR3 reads TGCGCCAGCAGCCAAGATGAGGTCTCTGGGGCCAACGTCCTGACTTTC.

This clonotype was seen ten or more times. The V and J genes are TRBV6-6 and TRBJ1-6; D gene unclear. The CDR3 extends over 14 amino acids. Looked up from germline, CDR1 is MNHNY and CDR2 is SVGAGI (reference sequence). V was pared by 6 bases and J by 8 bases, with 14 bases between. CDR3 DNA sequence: TGTGCCAGCAGCTCGCAATCCGATCATTCACCCCTCCACTTT. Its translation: CASSSQSDHSPLHF.